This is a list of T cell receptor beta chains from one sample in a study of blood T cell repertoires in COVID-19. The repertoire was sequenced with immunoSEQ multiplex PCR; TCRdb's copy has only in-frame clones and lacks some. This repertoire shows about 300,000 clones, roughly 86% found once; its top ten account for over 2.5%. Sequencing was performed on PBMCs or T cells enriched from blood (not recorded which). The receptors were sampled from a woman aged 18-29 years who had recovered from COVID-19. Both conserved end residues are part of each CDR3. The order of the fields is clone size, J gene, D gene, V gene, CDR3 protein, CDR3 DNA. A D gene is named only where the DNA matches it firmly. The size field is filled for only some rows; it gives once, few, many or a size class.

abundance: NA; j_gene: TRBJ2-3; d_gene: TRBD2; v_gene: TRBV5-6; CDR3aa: CASSFLRTSGTDTQYF; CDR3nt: TGTGCCAGCAGCTTCCTCCGGACTAGCGGGACAGATACGCAGTATTTT
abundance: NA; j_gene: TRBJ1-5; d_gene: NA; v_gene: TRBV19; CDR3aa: CASSRNHRGNQPQHF; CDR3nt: TGTGCCAGTAGTCGCAATCACAGGGGCAATCAGCCCCAGCATTTT
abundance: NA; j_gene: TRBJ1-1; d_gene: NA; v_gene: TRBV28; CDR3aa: CASSFTGATEAFF; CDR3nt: TGTGCCAGCAGTTTTACTGGGGCCACTGAAGCTTTCTTT
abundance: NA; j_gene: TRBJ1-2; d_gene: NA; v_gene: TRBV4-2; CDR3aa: CASSQAPGHRIRNYGYTF; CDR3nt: TGTGCCAGCAGCCAGGCCCCGGGACACCGTATCCGGAACTATGGCTACACCTTC
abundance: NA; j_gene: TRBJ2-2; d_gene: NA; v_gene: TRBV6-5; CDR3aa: CASSYRLGRNGELFF; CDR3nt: TGTGCCAGCAGTTACAGACTAGGGAGGAACGGGGAGCTGTTTTTT
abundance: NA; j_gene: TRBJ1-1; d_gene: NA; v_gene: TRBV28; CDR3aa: CASSFLDSYTEAFF; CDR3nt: TGTGCCAGCAGCTTTCTAGACTCCTACACTGAAGCTTTCTTT
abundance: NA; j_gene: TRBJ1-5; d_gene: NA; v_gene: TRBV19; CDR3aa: CASSMSLAVREQPQHF; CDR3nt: TGTGCCAGTAGTATGTCCCTCGCGGTCCGGGAGCAGCCCCAGCATTTT
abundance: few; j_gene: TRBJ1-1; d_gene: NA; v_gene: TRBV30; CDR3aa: CAWSVNRDTEAFF; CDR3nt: TGTGCCTGGAGTGTAAACAGGGATACTGAAGCTTTCTTT
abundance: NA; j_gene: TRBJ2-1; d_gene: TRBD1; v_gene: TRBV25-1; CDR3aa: CASSDIRGRSVHNEQFF; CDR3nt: TGTGCCAGCAGTGATATCAGGGGGCGGTCGGTACACAATGAGCAGTTCTTC
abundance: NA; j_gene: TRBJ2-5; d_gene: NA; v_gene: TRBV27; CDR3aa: CASSFKGPQTGTRRETQYF; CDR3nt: TGTGCCAGCAGTTTTAAGGGTCCCCAAACAGGCACTCGTCGAGAGACCCAGTACTTC
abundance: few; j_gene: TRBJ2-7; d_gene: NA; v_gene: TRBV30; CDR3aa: CAWSPGVSYEQYF; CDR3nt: TGTGCCTGGAGTCCGGGGGTATCCTACGAGCAGTACTTC
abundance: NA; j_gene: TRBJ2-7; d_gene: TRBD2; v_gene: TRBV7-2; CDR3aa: CASSLVGGGGSYEQYF; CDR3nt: TGTGCCAGCAGCTTAGTCGGCGGGGGGGGATCCTACGAGCAGTACTTC
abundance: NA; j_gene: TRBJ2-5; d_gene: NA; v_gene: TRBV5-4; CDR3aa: CASSQVGTSRGETQYF; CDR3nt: TGTGCCAGCAGCCAAGTGGGGACCTCGAGGGGGGAGACCCAGTACTTC
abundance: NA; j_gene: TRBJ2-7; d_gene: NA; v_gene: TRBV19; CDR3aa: CASSIFPIDLQGGRVYEQYF; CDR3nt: TGTGCCAGTAGTATATTCCCAATAGACCTACAGGGCGGAAGGGTCTACGAGCAGTACTTC
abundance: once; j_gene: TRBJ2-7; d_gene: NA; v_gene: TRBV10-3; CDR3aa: CAINRLTYEQYF; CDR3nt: TGTGCCATCAACAGGCTGACCTACGAGCAGTACTTC
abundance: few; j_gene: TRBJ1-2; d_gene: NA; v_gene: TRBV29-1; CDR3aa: CSVFRTDGYTF; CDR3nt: TGCAGCGTTTTTCGGACAGATGGCTACACCTTC
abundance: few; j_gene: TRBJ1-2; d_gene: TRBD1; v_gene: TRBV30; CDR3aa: CAWIGQVGGYTF; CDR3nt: TGTGCCTGGATCGGACAGGTCGGTGGCTACACCTTC
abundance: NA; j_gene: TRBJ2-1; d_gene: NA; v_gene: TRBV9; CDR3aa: CASSVASSPHNEQFF; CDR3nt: TGTGCCAGCAGCGTAGCGAGTAGCCCCCACAATGAGCAGTTCTTC
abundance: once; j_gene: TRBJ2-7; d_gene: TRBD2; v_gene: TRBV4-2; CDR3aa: CASSQDKEAGKRPGLGNYEQYF; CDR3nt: TGTGCCAGCAGCCAAGATAAAGAGGCCGGGAAGAGGCCGGGACTAGGGAACTACGAGCAGTACTTC
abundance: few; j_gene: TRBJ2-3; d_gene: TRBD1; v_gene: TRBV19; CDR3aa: CASSIGQASRTDTQYF; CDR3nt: TGTGCCAGTAGTATTGGACAGGCTAGCCGCACAGATACGCAGTATTTT
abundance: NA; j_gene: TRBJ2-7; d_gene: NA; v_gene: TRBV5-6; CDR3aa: CASSYSGTSYEQYF; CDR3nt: TGTGCCAGCAGCTACTCCGGGACTTCATACGAGCAGTACTTC
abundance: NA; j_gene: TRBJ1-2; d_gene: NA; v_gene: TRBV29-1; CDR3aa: CSVERDVGYYGYTF; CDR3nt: TGCAGCGTTGAGCGGGACGTTGGGTACTATGGCTACACCTTC
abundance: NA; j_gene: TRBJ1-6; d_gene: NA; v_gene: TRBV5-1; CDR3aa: CASSRGVENSPLHF; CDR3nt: TGCGCCAGCAGCCGGGGTGTAGAGAATTCACCCCTCCACTTT
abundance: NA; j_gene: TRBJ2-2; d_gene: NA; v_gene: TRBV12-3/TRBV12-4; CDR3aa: CASSLDGNGELFF; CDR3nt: TGTGCCAGCAGCCTCGACGGGAACGGGGAGCTGTTTTTT
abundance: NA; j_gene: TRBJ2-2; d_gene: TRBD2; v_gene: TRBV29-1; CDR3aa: CSVATGGVGELFF; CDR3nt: TGCAGCGTTGCTACGGGAGGGGTCGGGGAGCTGTTTTTT
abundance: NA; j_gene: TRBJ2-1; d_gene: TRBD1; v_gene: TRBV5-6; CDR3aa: CASSFSSGQYNEQFF; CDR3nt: TGTGCCAGCAGCTTTAGTTCGGGACAGTACAATGAGCAGTTCTTC
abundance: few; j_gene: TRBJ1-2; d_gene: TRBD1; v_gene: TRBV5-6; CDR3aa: CASSLGQGITYGYTF; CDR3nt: TGTGCCAGCAGCTTGGGACAGGGTATTACCTATGGCTACACCTTC
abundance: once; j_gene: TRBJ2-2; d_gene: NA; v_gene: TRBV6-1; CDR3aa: CASSESQGSGELFF; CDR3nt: TGTGCCAGCAGTGAAAGCCAGGGCTCCGGGGAGCTGTTTTTT
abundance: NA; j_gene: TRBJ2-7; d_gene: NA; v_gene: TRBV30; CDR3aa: CAWDLPPGHPADKYEQYF; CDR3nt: TGTGCCTGGGACCTTCCACCGGGACACCCAGCCGATAAGTACGAGCAGTACTTC
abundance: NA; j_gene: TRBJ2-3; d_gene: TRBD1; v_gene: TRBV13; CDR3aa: CASSAGTGMLDTQYF; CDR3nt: TGTGCCAGCAGCGCCGGGACAGGGATGTTGGATACGCAGTATTTT
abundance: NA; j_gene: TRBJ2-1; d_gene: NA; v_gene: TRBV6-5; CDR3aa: CASRPDWNNEQFF; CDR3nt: TGTGCCAGCAGGCCCGACTGGAACAATGAGCAGTTCTTC
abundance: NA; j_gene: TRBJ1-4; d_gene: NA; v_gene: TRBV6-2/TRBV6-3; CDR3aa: CASSGGSEKLFF; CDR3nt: TGTGCCAGCAGTGGGGGCAGTGAAAAACTGTTTTTT
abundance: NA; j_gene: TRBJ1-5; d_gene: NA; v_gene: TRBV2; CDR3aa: CASSVAPINKRPQHF; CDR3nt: TGTGCCAGCAGTGTGGCCCCAATAAACAAGCGGCCCCAGCATTTT
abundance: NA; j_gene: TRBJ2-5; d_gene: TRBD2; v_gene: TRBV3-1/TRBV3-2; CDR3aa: CASSQDRLAGRETQYF; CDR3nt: TGTGCCAGCAGCCAAGATCGTCTAGCGGGCCGAGAGACCCAGTACTTC
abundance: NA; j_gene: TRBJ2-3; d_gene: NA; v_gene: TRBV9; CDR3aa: CASSVGFDSTTDTQYF; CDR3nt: TGTGCCAGCAGCGTGGGGTTTGACAGCACCACAGATACGCAGTATTTT
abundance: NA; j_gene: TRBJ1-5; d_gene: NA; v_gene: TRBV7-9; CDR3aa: CASSSRDQPQHF; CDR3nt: TGTGCCAGCAGCTCCCGAGATCAGCCCCAGCATTTT
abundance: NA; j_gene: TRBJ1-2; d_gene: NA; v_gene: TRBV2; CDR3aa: CASSEGRGYTF; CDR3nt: TGTGCCAGCAGTGAAGGCAGGGGCTACACCTTC
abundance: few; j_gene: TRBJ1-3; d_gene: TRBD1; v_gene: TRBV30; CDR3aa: CAWSKDREPGNTIYF; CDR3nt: TGTGCCTGGAGTAAAGACAGGGAACCTGGAAACACCATATATTTT
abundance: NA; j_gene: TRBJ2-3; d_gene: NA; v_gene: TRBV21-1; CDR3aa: CASTRGNSGASTDTQYF; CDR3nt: TGTGCCAGCACTAGGGGTAATAGCGGGGCTAGCACAGATACGCAGTATTTT
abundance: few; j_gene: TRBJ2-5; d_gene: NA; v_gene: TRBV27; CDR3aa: CASSPRSQETQYF; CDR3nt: TGTGCCAGCAGTCCCCGGTCCCAAGAGACCCAGTACTTC
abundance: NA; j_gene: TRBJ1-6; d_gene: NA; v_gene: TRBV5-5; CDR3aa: CASSSTTGVGPLHF; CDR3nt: TGTGCCAGCAGCTCGACCACAGGCGTAGGACCCCTCCACTTT
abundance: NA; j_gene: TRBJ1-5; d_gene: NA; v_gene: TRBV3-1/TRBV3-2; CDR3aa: CASSPSQGWNQPQHF; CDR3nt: TGTGCCAGCAGCCCCTCCCAGGGGTGGAATCAGCCCCAGCATTTT
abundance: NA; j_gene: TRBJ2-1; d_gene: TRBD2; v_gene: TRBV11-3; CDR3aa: CASSLGLAAYNEQFF; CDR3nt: TGTGCCAGCAGCTTGGGACTAGCCGCTTACAATGAGCAGTTCTTC
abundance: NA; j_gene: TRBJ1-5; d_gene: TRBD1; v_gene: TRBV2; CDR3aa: CASRGDSSFAPQHF; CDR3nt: TGTGCCAGCAGGGGGGACAGTTCGTTCGCGCCCCAGCATTTT
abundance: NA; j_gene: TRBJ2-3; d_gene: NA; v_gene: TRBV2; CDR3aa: CASSDWGGGWETDTQYF; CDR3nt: TGTGCCAGCAGTGATTGGGGCGGCGGTTGGGAAACAGATACGCAGTATTTT